This TCR beta chain was recorded in a study of blood T cell repertoires in COVID-19 (dated by TCRdb to 2020 to 2022). Broadly, across the study: Collaborator samples came from the United States, Italy and Spain and covered acute and convalescent phases of COVID-19. The prospective study material was composed of cDNA or gDNA derived from T cells, B-cell-depleted T cells, or PBMCs. Deeply sampled blood TCRbeta repertoires from subjects exposed to, actively infected with, or recovered from COVID-19 were included in the dataset. A freely available public database, intended as a resource for researchers studying the immune response to SARS-CoV-2, is where the repertoires were released. Samples were obtained from the ongoing ImmuneRACE study (first 160 participants) and from about 1,300 subjects provided by 6 global collaborators. Nearly every sample came with metadata listing a de-identified subject ID, COVID-19 status, age in years and sex. Where HLA class I and class II types were available, the types were taken from metadata supplied by the sample provider, not from assay-based typing. Study-level results and caveats: Clinical and demographic metadata were provided uncurated, with the amount varying by source and participant.

Concerning this clone itself: Its antigen remains undetermined. Base qualities are missing; no much larger clone stands one base away.

Whole blood was collected in K2EDTA tubes by collaborating institutions according to the institutions' own protocols. For TCRbeta analysis, collaborators shipped samples in one of three forms: frozen whole blood, isolated PBMCs, or DNA extracted from either of those sample types. TCRbeta CDR3 regions were amplified from genomic DNA using the immunoSEQ Assay, a bias-controlled multiplex PCR. The paper's data handling went like this. Nucleated cell counts per sample were estimated from amplification of reference gene primers within the assay. Sequence reads were collapsed and filtered to measure the absolute abundance of every unique TCRbeta CDR3 rearrangement. For each sample, productive Simpson clonality was calculated as the square root of Simpson's diversity index over productive rearrangements. What TCRdb holds here is the immuneACCESS table cut down to in-frame rearrangements. Part of the clones is not present; checked against another copy, under half of the missing clones reflect an unresolved V gene, and the others are unexplained. V, J and clone size reflect that table, while D and trimming were determined from the DNA. Recorded for this sample are 95,000 to 110,000 clones; 70% to 90% of them occurred a single time. The ten largest clones add up to about 3.5% of the sample.

The germline V gene encodes CDR1 MGHRA and CDR2 YSYEKL. The V end loses 4 bases and the J end loses 7 bases, and a stretch of 14 bases separates them. From cysteine to phenylalanine, the CDR3 is 15 amino acids long. Only the CDR3 DNA stays, 45 bases, in frame from base 1. This sequence was found in a human donor in a cohort sampled during active COVID-19. The rearranged segments are TRBV4-1 and TRBJ1-6; the D gene cannot be resolved reliably. Sequencing was done on a sample of peripheral blood. Here the CDR3 is given as CASSPGEVPNSPLHF. The nucleotides are TGCGCCAGCAGCCCTGGCGAGGTCCCCAATTCACCCCTCCACTTT.